This T cell receptor beta chain derives from a study of blood T cell repertoires in COVID-19. Sequencing used immunoSEQ multiplex PCR; TCRdb keeps in-frame clones, though not all of them. This table has some 180,000 clones, less than 90% appearing once. The material sequenced was peripheral blood. This TCR came from a man between 65 and 85 years old with active or convalescent COVID-19.

In nucleotides, the CDR3 is TGTGCCAGTCAAGGGGCGCGGGACAGGGTTCCGTATAGCAATCAGCCCCAGCATTTT. Translated, it gives CASQGARDRVPYSNQPQHF. The chain employs TRBV19 and TRBJ1-5, with TRBD1 matching 9 bases. CDR3 size: 19 residues. Trimming took 8 bases from V and 0 from J; bases not matched to a gene: 17. The germline V gene has CDR1 LNHDA and CDR2 SQIVND (reference sequence).